Described below is a single T cell receptor beta chain sequence and its context. Its antigen is unknown. Germline V CDR1 and CDR2: SGHRS, YFSETQ. The CDR3 loop spans 16 amino acids. V was cut by 4 bases and J by 4 bases, with 21 bases left in between. Researchers ran the PCR with 60 Vbeta and 13 Jbeta primers. TCRdb's table, derived via immunoSEQ multiplex PCR, lists solely in-frame clones and lacks some. The sample carries nearly 110,000 clones, about 70% recorded once. The data were obtained in a study of cytomegalovirus exposure and HLA in healthy donors. Donors likely had unrecorded immune exposures despite being nominally healthy when sampled. Whole-study findings and limits: Later analysis demonstrated an association between a missense DCLRE1C variant and TCR beta V- and J-gene trimming.

The sequence was obtained from a woman in her forties or fifties in good health and CMV-seropositive. Sequenced material: PBMCs. This rearrangement joins TRBV5-1 to TRBJ2-7, with D possibly being TRBD1 (7 bases). CDR3 region: CASSLGGRQGVYEQYF. CDR3 DNA: TGCGCCAGCAGCCTCGGGGGCCGACAGGGAGTATACGAGCAGTACTTC.